The entry below gives a single T cell receptor (beta chain) sequence along with its context. Antigen: not known. This sample was taken from a study of CXCR3-negative and CXCR3-positive naive CD8 T cells. The CDR3 spans 16 residues. CDR1 DFQATT and CDR2 SNEGSKA come from the germline V gene (reference sequence). General study findings and limits: For naive cells, CXCR3-negative and CXCR3-positive subsets had similar TRBV-TRBJ usage; for memory cells, usage differed.

Researchers prepared the TRB cDNA libraries using 5' RACE with UMI labels. From its re-call of the 5' RACE reads, TCRdb lists each CDR3 protein once, without DNA. Its table lists more than 40,000 distinct CDR3 sequences. The source of this sequence is a human donor in good health. Some clones in this sample may be carry-over from other donors' samples. The source material was naive CXCR3- CD8+ T cells from blood. As to subset: CD45RO-CCR7+CD27+CD95- naive CD8+ T cells lacking CXCR3 (TNR3-). The rearrangement links TRBV20-1 to TRBJ2-3; TCRdb calls TRBD1, which cannot be checked without DNA. Here the CDR3 reads CSASHDQGETTDTQYF.